This is a list of T cell receptor beta chains from one sample in a study of cutaneous CD30+ T cell lymphoproliferative disorder and hepatitis E. The protocol was immunoSEQ multiplex PCR, while the TCRdb copy is restricted to in-frame clones and leaves out a portion. The sample consists of approximately 570 clones, about 83% of them appearing once. Sequenced input: liver tissue. The receptors come from a human donor with a cutaneous T cell lymphoproliferative disorder associated with hepatitis E virus. CDR3s leave out the opening cysteine and the closing phenylalanine or tryptophan.

v_gene	j_gene	CDR3aa
TRBV7-9	TRBJ2-1	ASSLGLGVGNEQF
TRBV28	TRBJ2-7	ASSLVTPLYEQY
TRBV7-8	TRBJ2-7	ASSSLGGGALAVEQY
TRBV7-2	TRBJ1-1	ASRGTEAF
TRBV2	TRBJ1-1	ASSGPAGTGFGNTEAF
TRBV4-3	TRBJ2-1	ASSQGWGGSYNEQF
TRBV5-4	TRBJ2-2	ASSLGLAGDTGELF
TRBV27	TRBJ2-7	ASSHPGFKGAYEQY
TRBV5-4	TRBJ1-1	ASSWGTEAF
TRBV28	TRBJ2-7	ASSLQTTREQY
TRBV19	TRBJ1-5	ASRVGANQPQH